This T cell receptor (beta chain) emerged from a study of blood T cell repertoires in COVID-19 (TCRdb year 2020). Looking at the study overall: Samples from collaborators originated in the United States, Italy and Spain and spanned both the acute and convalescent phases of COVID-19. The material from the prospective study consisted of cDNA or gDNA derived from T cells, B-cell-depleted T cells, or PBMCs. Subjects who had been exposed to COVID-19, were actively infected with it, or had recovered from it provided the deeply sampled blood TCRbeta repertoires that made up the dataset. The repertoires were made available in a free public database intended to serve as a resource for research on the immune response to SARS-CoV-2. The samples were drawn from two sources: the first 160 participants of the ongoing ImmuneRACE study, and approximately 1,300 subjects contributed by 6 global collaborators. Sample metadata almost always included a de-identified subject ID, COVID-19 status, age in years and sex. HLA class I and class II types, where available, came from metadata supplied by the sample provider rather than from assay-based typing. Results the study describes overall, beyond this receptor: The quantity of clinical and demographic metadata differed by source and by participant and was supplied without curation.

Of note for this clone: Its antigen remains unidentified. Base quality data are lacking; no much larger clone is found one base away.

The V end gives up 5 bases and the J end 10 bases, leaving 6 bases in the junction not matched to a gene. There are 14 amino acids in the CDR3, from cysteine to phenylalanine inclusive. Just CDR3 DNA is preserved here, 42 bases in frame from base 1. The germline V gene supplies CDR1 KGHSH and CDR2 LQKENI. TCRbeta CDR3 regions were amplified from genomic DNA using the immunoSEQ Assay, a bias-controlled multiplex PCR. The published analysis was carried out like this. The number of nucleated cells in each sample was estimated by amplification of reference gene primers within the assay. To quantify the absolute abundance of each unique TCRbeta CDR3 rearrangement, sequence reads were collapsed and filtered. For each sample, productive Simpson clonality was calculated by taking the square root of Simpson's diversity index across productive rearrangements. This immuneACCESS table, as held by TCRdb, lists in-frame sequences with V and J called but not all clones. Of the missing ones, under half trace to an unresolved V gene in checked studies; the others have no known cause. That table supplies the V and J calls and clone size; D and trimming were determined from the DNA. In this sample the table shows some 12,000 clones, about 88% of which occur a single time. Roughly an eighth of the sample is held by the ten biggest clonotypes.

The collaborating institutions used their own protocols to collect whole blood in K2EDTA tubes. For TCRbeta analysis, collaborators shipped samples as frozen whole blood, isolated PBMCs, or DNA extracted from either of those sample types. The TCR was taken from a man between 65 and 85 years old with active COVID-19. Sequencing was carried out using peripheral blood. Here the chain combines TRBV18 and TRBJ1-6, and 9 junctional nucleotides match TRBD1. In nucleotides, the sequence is TGTGCCAGCTCAACCGGGACAGGGACCTCACCCCTCCACTTT. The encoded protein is CASSTGTGTSPLHF.